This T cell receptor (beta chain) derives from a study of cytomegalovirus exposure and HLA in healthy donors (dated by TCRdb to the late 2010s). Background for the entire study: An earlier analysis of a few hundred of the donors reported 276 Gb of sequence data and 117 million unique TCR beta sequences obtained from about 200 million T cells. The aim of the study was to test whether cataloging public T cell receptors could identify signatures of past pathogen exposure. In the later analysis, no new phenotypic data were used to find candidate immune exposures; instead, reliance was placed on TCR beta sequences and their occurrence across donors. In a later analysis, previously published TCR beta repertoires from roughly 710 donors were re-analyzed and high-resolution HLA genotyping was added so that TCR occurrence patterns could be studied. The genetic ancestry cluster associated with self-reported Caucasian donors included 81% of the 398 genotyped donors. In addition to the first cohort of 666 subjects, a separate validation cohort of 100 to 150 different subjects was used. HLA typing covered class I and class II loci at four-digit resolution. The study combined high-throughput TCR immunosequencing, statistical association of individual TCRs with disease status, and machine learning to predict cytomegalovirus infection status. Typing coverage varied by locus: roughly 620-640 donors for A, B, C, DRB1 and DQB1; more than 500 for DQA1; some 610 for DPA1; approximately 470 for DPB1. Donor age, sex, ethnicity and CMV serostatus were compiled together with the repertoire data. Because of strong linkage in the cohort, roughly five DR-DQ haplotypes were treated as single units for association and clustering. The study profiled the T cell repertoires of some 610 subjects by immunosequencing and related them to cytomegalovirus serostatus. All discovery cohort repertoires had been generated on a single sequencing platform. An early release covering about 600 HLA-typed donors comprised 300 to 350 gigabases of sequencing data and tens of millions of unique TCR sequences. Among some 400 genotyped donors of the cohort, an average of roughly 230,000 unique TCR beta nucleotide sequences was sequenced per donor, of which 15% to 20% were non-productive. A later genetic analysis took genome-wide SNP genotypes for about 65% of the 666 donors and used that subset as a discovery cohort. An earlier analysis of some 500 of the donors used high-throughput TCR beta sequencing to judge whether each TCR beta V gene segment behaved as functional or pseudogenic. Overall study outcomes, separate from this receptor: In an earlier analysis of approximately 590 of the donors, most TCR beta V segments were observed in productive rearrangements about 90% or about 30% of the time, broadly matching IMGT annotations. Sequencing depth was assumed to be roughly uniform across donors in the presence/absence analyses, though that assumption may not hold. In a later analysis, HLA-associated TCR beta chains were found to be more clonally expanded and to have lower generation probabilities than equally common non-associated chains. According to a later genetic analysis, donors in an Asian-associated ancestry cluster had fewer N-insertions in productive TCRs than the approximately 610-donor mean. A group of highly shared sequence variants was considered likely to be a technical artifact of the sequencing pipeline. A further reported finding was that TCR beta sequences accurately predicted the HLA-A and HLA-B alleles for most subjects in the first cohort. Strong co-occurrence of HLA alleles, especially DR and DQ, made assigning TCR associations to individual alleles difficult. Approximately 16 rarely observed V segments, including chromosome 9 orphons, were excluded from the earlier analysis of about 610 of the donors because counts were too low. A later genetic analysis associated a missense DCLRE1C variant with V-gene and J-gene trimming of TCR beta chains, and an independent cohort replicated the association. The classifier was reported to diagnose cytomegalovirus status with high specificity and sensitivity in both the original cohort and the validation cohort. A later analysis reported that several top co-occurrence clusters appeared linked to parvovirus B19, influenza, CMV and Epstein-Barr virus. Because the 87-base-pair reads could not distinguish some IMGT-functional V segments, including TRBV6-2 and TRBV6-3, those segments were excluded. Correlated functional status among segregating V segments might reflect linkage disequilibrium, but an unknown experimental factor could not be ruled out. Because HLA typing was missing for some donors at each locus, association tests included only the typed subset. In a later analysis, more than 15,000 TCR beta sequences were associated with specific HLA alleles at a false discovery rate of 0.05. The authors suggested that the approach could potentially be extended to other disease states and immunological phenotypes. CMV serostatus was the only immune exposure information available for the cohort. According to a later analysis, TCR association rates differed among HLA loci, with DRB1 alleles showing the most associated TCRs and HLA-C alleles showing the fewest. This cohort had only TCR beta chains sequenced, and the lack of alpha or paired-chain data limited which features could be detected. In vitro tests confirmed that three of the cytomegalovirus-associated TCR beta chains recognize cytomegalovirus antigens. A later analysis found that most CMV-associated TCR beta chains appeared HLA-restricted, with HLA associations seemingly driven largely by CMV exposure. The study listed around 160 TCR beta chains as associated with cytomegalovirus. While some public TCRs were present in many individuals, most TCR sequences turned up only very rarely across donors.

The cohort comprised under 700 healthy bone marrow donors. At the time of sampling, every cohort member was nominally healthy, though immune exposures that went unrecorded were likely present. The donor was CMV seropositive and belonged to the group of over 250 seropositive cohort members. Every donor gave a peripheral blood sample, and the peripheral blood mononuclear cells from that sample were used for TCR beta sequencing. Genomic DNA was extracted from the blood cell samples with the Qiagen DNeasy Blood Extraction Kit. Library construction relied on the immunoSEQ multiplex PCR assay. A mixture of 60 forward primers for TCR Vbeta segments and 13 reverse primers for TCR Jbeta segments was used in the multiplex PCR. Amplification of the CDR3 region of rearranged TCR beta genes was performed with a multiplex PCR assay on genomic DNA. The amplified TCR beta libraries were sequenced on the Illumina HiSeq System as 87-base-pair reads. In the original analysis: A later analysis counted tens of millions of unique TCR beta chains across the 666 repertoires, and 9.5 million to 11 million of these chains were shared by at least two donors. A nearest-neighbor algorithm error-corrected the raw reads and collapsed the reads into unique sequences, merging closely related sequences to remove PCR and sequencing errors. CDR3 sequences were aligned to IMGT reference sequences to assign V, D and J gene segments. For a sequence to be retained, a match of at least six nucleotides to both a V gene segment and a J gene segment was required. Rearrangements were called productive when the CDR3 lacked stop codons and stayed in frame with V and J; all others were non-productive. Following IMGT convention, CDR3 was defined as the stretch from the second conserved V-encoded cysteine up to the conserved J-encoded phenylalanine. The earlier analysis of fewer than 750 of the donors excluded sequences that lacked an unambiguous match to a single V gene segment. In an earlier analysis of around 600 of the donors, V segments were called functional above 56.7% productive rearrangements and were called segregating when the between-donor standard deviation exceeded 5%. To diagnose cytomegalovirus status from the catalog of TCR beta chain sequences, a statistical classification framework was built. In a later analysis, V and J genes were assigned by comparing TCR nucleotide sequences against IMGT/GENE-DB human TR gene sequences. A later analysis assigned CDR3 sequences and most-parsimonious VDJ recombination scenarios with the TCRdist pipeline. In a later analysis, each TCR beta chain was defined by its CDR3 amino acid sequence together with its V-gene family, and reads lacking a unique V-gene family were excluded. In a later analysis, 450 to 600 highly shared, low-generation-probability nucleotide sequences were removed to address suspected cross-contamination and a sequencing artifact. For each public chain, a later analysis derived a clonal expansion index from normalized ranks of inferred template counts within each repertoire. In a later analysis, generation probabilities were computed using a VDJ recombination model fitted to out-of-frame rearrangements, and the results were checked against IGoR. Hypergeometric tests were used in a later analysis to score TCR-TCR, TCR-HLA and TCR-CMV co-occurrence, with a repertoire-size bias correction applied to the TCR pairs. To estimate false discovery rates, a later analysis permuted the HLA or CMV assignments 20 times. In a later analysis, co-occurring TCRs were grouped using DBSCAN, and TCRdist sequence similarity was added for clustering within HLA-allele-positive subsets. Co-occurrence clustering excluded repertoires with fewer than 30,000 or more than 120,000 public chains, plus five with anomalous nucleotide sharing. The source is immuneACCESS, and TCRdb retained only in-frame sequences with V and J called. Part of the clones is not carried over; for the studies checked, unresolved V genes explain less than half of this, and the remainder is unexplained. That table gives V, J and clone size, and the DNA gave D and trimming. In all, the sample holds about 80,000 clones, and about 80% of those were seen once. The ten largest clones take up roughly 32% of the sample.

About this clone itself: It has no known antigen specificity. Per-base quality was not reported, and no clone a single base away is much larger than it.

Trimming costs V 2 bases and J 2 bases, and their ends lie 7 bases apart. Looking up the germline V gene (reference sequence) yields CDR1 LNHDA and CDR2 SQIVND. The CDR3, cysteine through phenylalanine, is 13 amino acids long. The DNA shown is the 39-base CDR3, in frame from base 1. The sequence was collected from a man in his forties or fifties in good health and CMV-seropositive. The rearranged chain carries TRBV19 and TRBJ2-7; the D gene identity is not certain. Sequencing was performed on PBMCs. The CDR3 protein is CASSIQNTYEQYF. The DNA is TGTGCCAGTAGTATACAGAATACCTACGAGCAGTACTTC. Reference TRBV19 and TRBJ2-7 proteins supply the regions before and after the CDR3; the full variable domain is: DGGITQSPKYLFRKEGQNVTLSCEQNLNHDAMYWYRQDPGQGLRLIYYSQIVNDFQKGDIAEGYSVSREKKESFPLTVTSAQKNPTAFYLCASSIQNTYEQYFGPGTRLTVT.